Listed here is a single T cell receptor beta chain. Which antigen it targets is not known. No clone much larger than this one lies a single base away; base qualities are absent. The CDR3 starts with the cysteine, ends with the phenylalanine, and has 15 residues. Kept here is only the CDR3 DNA, which spans 45 bases and is read in frame from base 1. Trimming leaves V shorter by 2 bases and J shorter by 6 bases, with the junction holding 7 bases beyond the gene matches. This entry comes from a study of CD8 T cells in Susac syndrome (dated by TCRdb to the late 2010s). Study-wide context: Whether CD8+ T cell activation and differentiation in Susac syndrome was antigen driven was tested using repertoire sequencing. Clonality of the CD8+ T cell repertoire was compared between around 13 healthy donors, approximately 14 Susac syndrome patients and about 15 multiple sclerosis patients.

What the work shows at the level of the full study, not this receptor alone: The TCR sequencing and HLA analysis was acknowledged to have included a relatively small number of individuals.

RNA was extracted using the RNeasy kit, and about 0.5 to 1 ug of the RNA was reverse transcribed with random hexamers. The immunoSEQ multiplex PCR assay, covering 54 Vbeta and 13 Jbeta segments, was used to amplify TCR beta CDR3 regions. PCR amplification bias was corrected by using a synthetic template baseline for primer optimization and computational correction. Processing in the source paper ran as follows. Only productive sequences were kept, with reads annotated to V, D and J genes according to IMGT and analyzed in immunoSEQ Analyzer. To calculate clonality, Shannon entropy was normalized by log2 of the number of productive unique sequences and then subtracted from one. Public and private clones were assessed among the 100 most prevalent clones of each patient and control. Clones were defined as Susac-specific if absent from the healthy and MS cohorts, from more than 900 published viral clones and from other ImmuneACCESS disease sequences. TCRdb itself trimmed the public reads at Q25 with fastp, ran MiXCR and retained productive beta chains. Identical CDR3 protein sequences are pooled into one entry, listed with their most common genes and DNA. The V and J calls come from TCRdb's annotation, not from the publication. The sample has about 150,000 distinct CDR3 sequences on record, 94% of them singletons. Clones ranked in the top ten supply about 0.21% of the sample.

Peripheral blood CD8+ and CD4+ T cells from healthy donors, Susac syndrome patients and multiple sclerosis patients were profiled by high-throughput TCR beta sequencing. Multiple sclerosis controls were treatment-naive patients with stable or active relapsing-remitting disease fulfilling revised McDonald criteria. Bulk CD8+ and CD4+ T cells were purified by magnetic negative isolation, whereas CD8+ TEMRA cells were enriched by FACS. Blood was drawn into EDTA tubes, processed within 24 hours, and PBMCs were isolated by density gradient centrifugation. PBMCs intended for TCR sequencing were frozen in liquid nitrogen and were later thawed in a 37 degrees C water bath. Purity of sorted or isolated CD4+, CD8+ and CD8+ TEMRA cells was at least 90%.

This clonotype was obtained from a human donor with multiple sclerosis. Here the chain combines TRBV12-3 or TRBV12-4 and TRBJ1-2; TRBD1 matches 9 bases in the middle. Sequenced: CD8+ T cells from PBMCs. The nucleotides read TGTGCCAGCAGTTTAAAGGACAGGGGAGATCATGGCTACACCTTC. The encoded protein is CASSLKDRGDHGYTF.